The 29 T cell receptor beta chains presented below share a single source sample, sequenced in a study of shared T cell receptors in the human thymus. The repertoire was sequenced with immunoSEQ multiplex PCR; TCRdb's copy has only in-frame clones and lacks some. This repertoire shows roughly 710,000 clones, approximately 85% found once; its top ten account for 0.0095% to 0.013%. In addition, the sample was reused for a study of human thymus T cells.

The sequencing sample was made of thymocytes. These receptors came from a girl in the first two years of life with a congenital heart defect.

This sequence joins TRBV27 and TRBJ1-5; D is unclear. The CDR3 length is 12 residues. The germline V gene has CDR1 MNHEY and CDR2 SMNVEV (reference sequence). Deletions cut 4 bases from V and 6 bases from J, with 7 bases between. CDR3: CASSYRGQPQHF. CDR3 DNA sequence: TGTGCCAGCAGTTATCGAGGTCAGCCCCAGCATTTT.

This rearrangement joins TRBV7-8 to TRBJ2-1; 10 bases match TRBD2. V dropped 3 bases and J dropped 0; count of bases not matched to a gene: 8. CDR1 SGHVS and CDR2 FQNEAQ come from the germline V gene. The CDR3 covers 18 residues. This CDR3 reads CASSLWLAGAHSYNEQFF. Written as DNA, the CDR3 is TGTGCCAGCAGCTTGTGGCTAGCGGGGGCCCACTCCTACAATGAGCAGTTCTTC.

The chain links TRBV2 to TRBJ2-1, with 12 bases fitting TRBD2. This CDR3 comprises 16 residues. J lost 4 bases, V lost 8 bases, and 9 bases had no gene match. Germline CDR1 and CDR2: SNHLY and FYNNEI. The CDR3 nucleotides read TGTGCCAGCTCCTTTTGGGGGACTAGCGGGTACAATGAGCAGTTCTTC. Translated, it gives CASSFWGTSGYNEQFF.

In nucleotides, the CDR3 is TGTGCCAGCAGTTTACTACTCACAGGGGTTCAGGGGGCTAACTATGGCTACACCTTC. Residues: CASSLLLTGVQGANYGYTF. The V and J genes are TRBV28 and TRBJ1-2; TRBD1 matches at 7 bases. Unmatched junction bases numbered 15, after V lost 2 bases and J lost 0 bases. Germline V gene data show CDR1 as MDHEN and CDR2 as SYDVKM. The CDR3 is 19 amino acids.

This chain joins TRBV7-9 and TRBJ1-4; D is ambiguous. Germline CDR1 SEHNR, CDR2 FQNEAQ (reference sequence). Trimming left V 4 bases short and J 5 bases short, with 17 bases between. This CDR3 contains 16 residues. CDR3 nucleotides: TGTGCCAGCAGCTCACGTACGGGAGCGGCAAATGAAAAACTGTTTTTT. This sequence encodes CASSSRTGAANEKLFF.

The chain is built from TRBV19 and TRBJ1-1; 9 bases align to TRBD1. The trim removed 5 bases at V and 1 base at J, leaving 5 bases unmatched. The CDR3 consists of 15 residues. Germline V lookup: CDR1 LNHDA, CDR2 SQIVND (reference sequence). The CDR3 DNA reads as TGTGCCAGTAGTTACTTGGGACAGGGGAACACTGAAGCTTTCTTT. Translating it yields CASSYLGQGNTEAFF.

The chain has TRBV4-3 and TRBJ2-5, with D possibly being TRBD1 (6 bases). The CDR3 is 18 amino acids. Trimming took off 0 bases at V and 2 bases at J, with 19 bases between the two ends. Germline V gene sequence: CDR1 LGHNA, CDR2 YSLEER. The CDR3 loop is CASSQDDSAGQYQETQYF. The CDR3 DNA follows: TGCGCCAGCAGCCAAGATGATTCAGCCGGACAGTATCAAGAGACCCAGTACTTC.

This clone was seen only a few times. The rearrangement uses TRBV5-4 and TRBJ1-3, with a tentative D call TRBD1 (6 bases). The V and J ends lost 3 bases and 2 bases respectively, with 12 bases between them. The length of the CDR3 is 15 residues. From germline, CDR1 is SGHNT and CDR2 YYREEE (reference sequence). The CDR3 DNA reads TGTGCCAGCAGCTCTAGTCAGGGGACTGGAAACACCATATATTTT. Translating it yields CASSSSQGTGNTIYF.

CDR3 bases: TGCGCCAGCAGTCGGACAGGCTCCTACGAGCAGTACTTC. Translated, it gives CASSRTGSYEQYF. This rearrangement joins TRBV4-3 to TRBJ2-7; 7 nucleotides agree with TRBD1. The CDR3 length is 13 residues. Trimming took 6 bases from V and 0 from J; bases not matched to a gene: 2. The germline V gene encodes CDR1 LGHNA and CDR2 YSLEER.

The chain combines TRBV5-6 with TRBJ2-3; D unresolved. Germline CDR1 and CDR2: SGHDT and YYEEEE. CDR3 size: 17 residues. The V gene lost 2 bases and the J gene lost 4 bases, with 20 bases spanning the gap. CDR3 sequence reads: CASSLLSGSSESDTQYF. The CDR3 DNA reads TGTGCCAGCAGCTTACTGTCCGGTAGCTCGGAGTCAGATACGCAGTATTTT. Variable domain in full (rest from reference TRBV5-6 and TRBJ2-3): DAGVTQSPTHLIKTRGQQVTLRCSPKSGHDTVSWYQQALGQGPQFIFQYYEEEERQRGNFPDRFSGHQFPNYSSELNVNALLLGDSALYLCASSLLSGSSESDTQYFGPGTRLTVL.

The chain recombines TRBV7-2 with TRBJ2-3; 8 nucleotides align to TRBD2. Germline CDR1 SGHTA, CDR2 FQGNSA. The V gene end was trimmed by 5 bases and the J gene end by 3 bases; junction bases not matched to a gene: 19. The CDR3 is 19 amino acids. CDR3 DNA: TGTGCCAGCAGCCCACGGACGCAGGATCGGGGACTAGAGACAGATACGCAGTATTTT. Amino acids: CASSPRTQDRGLETDTQYF.

The chain has TRBV5-1 and TRBJ1-1; maybe TRBD1 (6 bases). Germline V gene lookup returns CDR1 SGHRS and CDR2 YFSETQ. The length of the CDR3 is 16 residues. Trimming stripped 4 bases from V and 0 bases from J, with 16 bases between. CDR3 sequence reads: CASSPTGMEMNTEAFF. CDR3 in DNA: TGCGCCAGCAGCCCCACAGGGATGGAAATGAACACTGAAGCTTTCTTT.

The genes are TRBV5-4 and TRBJ1-3; D is perhaps TRBD1 (5 bases). The CDR3 sequence is 15 residues long. Between the trimmed V and J ends, which lost 4 bases and 0 bases, there was a span of 11 bases. Germline V CDR1 and CDR2: SGHNT, YYREEE (reference sequence). The CDR3 protein is CASSRRQPSGNTIYF. The CDR3 nucleotides are TGTGCCAGCAGCCGCCGACAGCCCTCTGGAAACACCATATATTTT.

The J gene is TRBJ1-3, the V gene TRBV14; the D is unclear. The CDR3 length is 17 residues. The germline V gene encodes CDR1 SGHDN and CDR2 FVKESK. V was cut by 0 bases and J by 0 bases, with 12 bases left in between. In DNA, the CDR3 is TGTGCCAGCAGCCAAGAGGATTCCCGGGACTCTGGAAACACCATATATTTT. Protein product: CASSQEDSRDSGNTIYF.

The chain combines TRBV7-9 with TRBJ2-1; maybe TRBD1 (6 bases). The CDR3 is 17 amino acids. CDR1 is SEHNR, CDR2 FQNEAQ, per germline (reference sequence). Trimming pared 0 bases from V and 8 bases from J, leaving 20 bases between. CDR3 DNA: TGTGCCAGCAGCTTAGCGTGGGTGACAGGTGGTCCAGATGAGCAGTTCTTC. Amino acids: CASSLAWVTGGPDEQFF.

This chain joins TRBV15 and TRBJ1-1; D call uncertain. This CDR3 is 15 amino acids long. V was shortened by 0 bases and J by 0 bases, with 8 bases between the two germline ends. Germline V gives CDR1 LNHNV, CDR2 YYDKDF (reference sequence). CDR3 nucleotides: TGTGCCACCAGCAGAGATAATGAGATGAACACTGAAGCTTTCTTT. Protein product: CATSRDNEMNTEAFF.

V is TRBV28 and J is TRBJ2-1; possible D gene TRBD1, 7 bases. This CDR3 has 17 amino acids. Trimming removed 3 bases at V and 8 bases at J, with 23 bases between. The germline V gene encodes CDR1 MDHEN and CDR2 SYDVKM. CDR3 nucleotide sequence: TGTGCCAGCAGTTTTTGCGCCCGACAGGGCCGGGGGCATGAGCAGTTCTTC. Translated: CASSFCARQGRGHEQFF.

The chain couples TRBV27 to TRBJ1-1; TRBD1 aligns across 7 bases. Germline-derived CDR1 and CDR2 are MNHEY and SMNVEV (reference sequence). V trimming: 0 bases; J trimming: 3 bases; junction bases outside the gene matches: 4. The CDR3 is made up of 15 amino acids. CDR3 bases: TGTGCCAGCAGTTTATCGAGGACAGGTTACACTGAAGCTTTCTTT. Residues: CASSLSRTGYTEAFF.

The chain uses TRBV5-1 and TRBJ1-2; D possibly corresponds to TRBD1 (6 bases). Germline V gene sequence: CDR1 SGHRS, CDR2 YFSETQ. Trimming shortened V by 2 bases and J by 3 bases, and 11 bases separated the two germline ends. This CDR3 is 14 amino acids long. The CDR3 DNA reads as TGCGCCAGCAGCTTCTCGACAGGCTACTATGGCTACACCTTC. Translating gives CASSFSTGYYGYTF. The entire variable domain, with the rest obtained from reference TRBV5-1 and TRBJ1-2, is as follows: KAGVTQTPRYLIKTRGQQVTLSCSPISGHRSVSWYQQTPGQGLQFLFEYFSETQRNKGNFPGRFSGRQFSNSRSEMNVSTLELGDSALYLCASSFSTGYYGYTFGSGTRLTVV.

The chain carries TRBV9 and TRBJ2-7, with 10 bases lining up with TRBD2. J gave up 5 bases and V 0 bases, and 14 bases lay outside the gene matches. This CDR3 is built from 18 residues. The germline gives CDR1 SGDLS, CDR2 YYNGEE. The CDR3, as DNA: TGTGCCAGCAGCGTAGTCGATGTAGCGGGGGGACTGGTCGACGAGCAGTACTTC. Its translation is CASSVVDVAGGLVDEQYF.

This rearrangement joins TRBV7-9 to TRBJ2-1, with 12 bases that match TRBD2. V was pared by 2 bases and J by 2 bases, with 10 bases of the junction left unmatched. The CDR3 spans 19 residues. The germline V gene has CDR1 SEHNR and CDR2 FQNEAQ (reference sequence). The CDR3 DNA reads as TGTGCCAGCAGCTTAACACTAGCGGGGGGACCTCTCCCCTACAATGAGCAGTTCTTC. Protein: CASSLTLAGGPLPYNEQFF.

The chain uses TRBV4-1 and TRBJ1-6, with D unresolved. V was cut by 3 bases and J by 10 bases, with 7 bases left in between. The CDR3 has 12 amino acids. Germline CDR1 is MGHRA and CDR2 is YSYEKL. CDR3 loop: CASSHPGSPLHF. The CDR3 DNA follows: TGCGCCAGCAGCCATCCCGGGTCACCCCTCCACTTT.

V and J are TRBV10-2 and TRBJ1-5, with D possibly matching TRBD1 (5 bases). CDR3 size: 18 residues. Germline V lookup: CDR1 WSHSY, CDR2 SAAADI. V was cut by 6 bases and J by 2 bases, with 23 bases left in between. This chain's CDR3 is CASSPKGRGDSGNQPQHF. Here the CDR3 DNA reads TGCGCCAGCAGCCCGAAGGGGCGGGGGGACTCGGGCAATCAGCCCCAGCATTTT.

CDR3 protein: CASSPLVSRATAYGYTF. In DNA form, the CDR3 reads TGCGCCAGCAGCCCTCTAGTCTCCAGGGCAACCGCATATGGCTACACCTTC. V usage is TRBV5-1 and J usage is TRBJ1-2; TRBD1 might be the D (5 bases). Per germline, CDR1 SGHRS and CDR2 YFSETQ. The V and J ends lost 4 bases and 5 bases respectively, with 24 bases between them. The CDR3 length is 17 residues. The full variable domain, rest sourced from reference TRBV5-1 and TRBJ1-2, is KAGVTQTPRYLIKTRGQQVTLSCSPISGHRSVSWYQQTPGQGLQFLFEYFSETQRNKGNFPGRFSGRQFSNSRSEMNVSTLELGDSALYLCASSPLVSRATAYGYTFGSGTRLTVV.

This chain connects TRBV6-1 to TRBJ2-2; TRBD1 matches at 7 bases. Per the germline V gene, CDR1 is MNHNS and CDR2 is SASEGT. Trimming at V came to 5 bases and at J to 1 base, leaving 1 base not matched to a gene. The CDR3 has 14 amino acids. The CDR3 bases are TGTGCCAGCAGTAGGACAGGGAACACCGGGGAGCTGTTTTTT. Protein sequence: CASSRTGNTGELFF.

The chain recombines TRBV6-6 with TRBJ1-5; 7 bases map to TRBD1. V shed 2 bases, J shed 5 bases, and the junction held 3 bases outside the gene matches. CDR1 and CDR2 from the germline V gene are MNHNY and SVGAGI (reference sequence). The length of the CDR3 is 14 residues. CDR3 nucleotides: TGTGCCAGCAGTTACCCAGGGGGATATCAGCCCCAGCATTTT. Amino acids: CASSYPGGYQPQHF.

The chain is built from TRBV15 and TRBJ2-5, with 8 bases identical to TRBD2. The V gene end was trimmed by 3 bases and the J gene end by 4 bases; junction bases not matched to a gene: 10. The V gene's germline CDR1 is LNHNV and CDR2 YYDKDF (reference sequence). This CDR3 is 16 amino acids long. The CDR3 here is CATSRTLAGGTETQYF. The DNA for the CDR3 is TGTGCCACCAGCAGGACCTTGGCGGGGGGCACAGAGACCCAGTACTTC.

This clone was observed a handful of times. V usage is TRBV27 and J usage is TRBJ2-5; 10 positions match TRBD2. This CDR3 region has 14 residues. Germline CDR1 is MNHEY and CDR2 is SMNVEV (reference sequence). Losses at the gene ends were 6 bases for V and 4 bases for J; bases not matched to a gene: 5. CDR3 nucleotides: TGTGCCAGCAGGCAGCGGGGGGGCGGAGAGACCCAGTACTTC. It specifies CASRQRGGGETQYF.

J is TRBJ2-2 and V is TRBV19, with a weak D call TRBD1 (5 bases). Germline CDR1 LNHDA, CDR2 SQIVND (reference sequence). The CDR3 covers 14 residues. Trimming stripped 9 bases from V and 3 bases from J, with 14 bases between. The CDR3, as DNA: TGTGCCAGGCCAGGGCAGGGCGACACCGGGGAGCTGTTTTTT. Translation gives CARPGQGDTGELFF.